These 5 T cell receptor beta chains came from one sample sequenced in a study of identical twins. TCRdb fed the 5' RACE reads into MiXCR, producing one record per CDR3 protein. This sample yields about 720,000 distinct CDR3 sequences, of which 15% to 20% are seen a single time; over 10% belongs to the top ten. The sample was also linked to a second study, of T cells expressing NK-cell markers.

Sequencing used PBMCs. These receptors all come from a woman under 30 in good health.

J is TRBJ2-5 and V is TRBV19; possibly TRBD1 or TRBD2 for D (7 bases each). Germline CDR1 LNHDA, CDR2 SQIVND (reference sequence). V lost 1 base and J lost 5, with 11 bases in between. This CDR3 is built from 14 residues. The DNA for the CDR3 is TGTGCCAGTAGTATAGTTCAGGGGGGGGAGACCCAGTACTTC. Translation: CASSIVQGGETQYF.

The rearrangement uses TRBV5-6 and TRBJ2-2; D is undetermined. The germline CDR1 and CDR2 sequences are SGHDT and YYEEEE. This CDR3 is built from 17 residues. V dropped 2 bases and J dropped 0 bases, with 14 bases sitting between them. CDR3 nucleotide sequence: TGTGCCAGCAGCTTCACTCCGTCGGCCGCGAACACCGGGGAGCTGTTTTTT. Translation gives CASSFTPSAANTGELFF.

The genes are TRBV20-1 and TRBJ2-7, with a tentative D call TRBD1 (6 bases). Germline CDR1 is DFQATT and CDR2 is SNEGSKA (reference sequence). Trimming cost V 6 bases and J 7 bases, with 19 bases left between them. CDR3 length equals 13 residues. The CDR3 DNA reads TGCAGTGCCCTAGGGGGAGCCCTTGGTGAGCAGTACTTC. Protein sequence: CSALGGALGEQYF.

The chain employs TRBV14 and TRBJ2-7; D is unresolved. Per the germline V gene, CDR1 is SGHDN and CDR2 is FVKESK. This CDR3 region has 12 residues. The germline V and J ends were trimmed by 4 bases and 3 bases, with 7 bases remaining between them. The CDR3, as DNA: TGTGCCAGCAGCCGTAACTACTACGAGCAGTACTTC. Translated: CASSRNYYEQYF.

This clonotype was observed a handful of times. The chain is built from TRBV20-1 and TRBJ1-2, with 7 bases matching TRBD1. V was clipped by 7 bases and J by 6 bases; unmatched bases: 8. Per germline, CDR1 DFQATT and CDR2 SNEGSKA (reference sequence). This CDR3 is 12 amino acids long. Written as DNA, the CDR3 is TGCAGTGTCGCGACAGGGAAGGATGGCTACACCTTC. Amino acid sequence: CSVATGKDGYTF.